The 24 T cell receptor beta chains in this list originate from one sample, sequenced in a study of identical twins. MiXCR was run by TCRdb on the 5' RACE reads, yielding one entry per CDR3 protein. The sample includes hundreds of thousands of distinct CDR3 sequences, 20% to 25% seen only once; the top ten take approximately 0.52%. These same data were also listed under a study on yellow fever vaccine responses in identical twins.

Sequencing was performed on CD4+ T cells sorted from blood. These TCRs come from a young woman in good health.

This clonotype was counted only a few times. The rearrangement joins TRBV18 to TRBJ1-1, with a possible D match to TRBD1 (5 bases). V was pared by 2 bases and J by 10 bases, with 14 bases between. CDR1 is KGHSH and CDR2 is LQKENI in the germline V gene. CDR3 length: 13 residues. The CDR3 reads CASSPIPQGGAFF. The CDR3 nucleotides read TGTGCCAGCTCACCAATTCCGCAGGGAGGAGCTTTCTTT.

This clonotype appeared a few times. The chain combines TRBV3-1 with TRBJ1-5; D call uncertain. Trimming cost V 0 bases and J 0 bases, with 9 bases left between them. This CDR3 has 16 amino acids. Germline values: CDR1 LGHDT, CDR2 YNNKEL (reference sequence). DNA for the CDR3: TGTGCCAGCAGCCAAGATAAAGGTAATAGCAATCAGCCCCAGCATTTT. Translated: CASSQDKGNSNQPQHF.

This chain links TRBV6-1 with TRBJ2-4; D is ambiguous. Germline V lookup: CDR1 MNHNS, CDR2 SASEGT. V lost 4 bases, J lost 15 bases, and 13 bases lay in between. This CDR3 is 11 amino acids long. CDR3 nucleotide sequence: TGTGCCAGCAGTGCGGCTCCGTCTCGGTACTTC. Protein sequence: CASSAAPSRYF.

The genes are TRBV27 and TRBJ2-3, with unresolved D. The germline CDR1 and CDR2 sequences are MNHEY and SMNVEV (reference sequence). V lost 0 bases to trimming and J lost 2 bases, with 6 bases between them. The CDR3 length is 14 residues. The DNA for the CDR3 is TGTGCCAGCAGTTTATCACCACACACAGATACGCAGTATTTT. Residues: CASSLSPHTDTQYF.

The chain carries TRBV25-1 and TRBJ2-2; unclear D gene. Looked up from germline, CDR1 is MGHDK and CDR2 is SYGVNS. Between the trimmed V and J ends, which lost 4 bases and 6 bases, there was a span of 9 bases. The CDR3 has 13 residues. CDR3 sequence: CASSAIVSGELFF. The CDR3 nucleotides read TGTGCCAGCAGTGCGATAGTATCCGGGGAGCTGTTTTTT.

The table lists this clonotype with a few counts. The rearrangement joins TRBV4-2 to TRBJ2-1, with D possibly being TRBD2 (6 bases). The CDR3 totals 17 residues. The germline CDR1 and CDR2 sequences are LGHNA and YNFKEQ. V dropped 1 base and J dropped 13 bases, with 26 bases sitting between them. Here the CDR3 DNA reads TGTGCCAGCAGCCAAGGCGTAACGTCCACCCCGGGACTGGCCCAGTTCTTC. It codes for CASSQGVTSTPGLAQFF.

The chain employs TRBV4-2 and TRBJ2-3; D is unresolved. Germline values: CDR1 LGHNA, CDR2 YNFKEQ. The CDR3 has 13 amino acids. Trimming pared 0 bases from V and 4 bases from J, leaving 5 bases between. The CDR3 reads CASSQDKSDTQYF. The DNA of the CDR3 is TGTGCCAGCAGCCAAGATAAGTCAGATACGCAGTATTTT.

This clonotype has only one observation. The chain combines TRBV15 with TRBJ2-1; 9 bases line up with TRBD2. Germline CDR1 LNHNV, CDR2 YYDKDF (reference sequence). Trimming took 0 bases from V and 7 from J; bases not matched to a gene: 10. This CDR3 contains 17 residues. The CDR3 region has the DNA TGTGCCACCAGCAGAGATCAGGGCGGGGGGGCCAGGAATGAGCAGTTCTTC. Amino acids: CATSRDQGGGARNEQFF.

As DNA, the CDR3 is TGCAGCGTTGATAGCGTAGCGGGAGTATACAATGAGCAGTTCTTC. As protein: CSVDSVAGVYNEQFF. V usage is TRBV29-1 and J usage is TRBJ2-1, with 9 bases that match TRBD2. Germline V CDR1 and CDR2: SQVTM, ANQGSEA. Germline trimming cut 3 bases from V and 4 bases from J; bases unmatched to any gene: 7. This CDR3 has 15 residues.

CDR3 nucleotide sequence: TGTGCCAGCAGTGAAATAGCGGGCTCCTACAATGAGCAGTTCTTC. It codes for CASSEIAGSYNEQFF. This rearrangement joins TRBV2 to TRBJ2-1; TRBD2 aligns across 7 bases. Germline CDR1 SNHLY, CDR2 FYNNEI. J lost 0 bases, V lost 2 bases, and 1 base had no gene match. This CDR3 is 15 amino acids long. Full variable domain (outside the CDR3, taken from reference TRBV2 and TRBJ2-1): EPEVTQTPSHQVTQMGQEVILRCVPISNHLYFYWYRQILGQKVEFLVSFYNNEISEKSEIFDDQFSVERPDGSNFTLKIRSTKLEDSAMYFCASSEIAGSYNEQFFGPGTRLTVL.

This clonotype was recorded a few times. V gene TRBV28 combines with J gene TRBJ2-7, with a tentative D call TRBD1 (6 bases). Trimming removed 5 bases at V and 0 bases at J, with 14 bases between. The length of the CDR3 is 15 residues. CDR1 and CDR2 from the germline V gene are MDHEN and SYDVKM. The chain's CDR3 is CASSERQVSSYEQYF. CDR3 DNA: TGTGCCAGCAGTGAGAGACAGGTCAGCTCCTACGAGCAGTACTTC.

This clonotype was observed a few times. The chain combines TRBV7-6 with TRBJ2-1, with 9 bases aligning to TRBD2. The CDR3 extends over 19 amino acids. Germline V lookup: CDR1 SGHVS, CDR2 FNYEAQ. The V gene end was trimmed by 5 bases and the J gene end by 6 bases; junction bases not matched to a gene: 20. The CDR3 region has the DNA TGTGCCAGCAGCCCGGGGTTAGCGGGAGCACTTATGGCTTTCAATGAGCAGTTCTTC. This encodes CASSPGLAGALMAFNEQFF.

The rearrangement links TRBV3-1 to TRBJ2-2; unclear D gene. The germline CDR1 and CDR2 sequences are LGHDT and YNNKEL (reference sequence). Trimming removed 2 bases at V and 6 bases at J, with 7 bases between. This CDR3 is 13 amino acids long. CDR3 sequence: CASSQIESGELFF. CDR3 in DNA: TGTGCCAGCAGCCAAATCGAGTCCGGGGAGCTGTTTTTT.

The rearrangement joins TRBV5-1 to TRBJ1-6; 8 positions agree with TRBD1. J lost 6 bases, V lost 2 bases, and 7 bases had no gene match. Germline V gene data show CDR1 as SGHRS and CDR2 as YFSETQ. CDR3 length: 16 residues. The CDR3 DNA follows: TGCGCCAGCAGCTTAGACAGGGGCGGTGGTAATTCACCCCTCCACTTT. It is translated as CASSLDRGGGNSPLHF.

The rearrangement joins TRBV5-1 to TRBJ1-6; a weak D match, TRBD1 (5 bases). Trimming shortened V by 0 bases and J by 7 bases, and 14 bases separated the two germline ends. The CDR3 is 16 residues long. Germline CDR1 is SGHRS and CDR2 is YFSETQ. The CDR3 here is CASSLEQRGGNSPLHF. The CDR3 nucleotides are TGCGCCAGCAGCTTGGAGCAGAGGGGTGGGAATTCACCCCTCCACTTT.

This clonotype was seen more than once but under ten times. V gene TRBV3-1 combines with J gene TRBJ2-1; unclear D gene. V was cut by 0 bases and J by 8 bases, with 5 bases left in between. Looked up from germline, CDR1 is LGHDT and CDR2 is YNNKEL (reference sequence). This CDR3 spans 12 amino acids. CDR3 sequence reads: CASSQDTDEQFF. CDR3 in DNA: TGTGCCAGCAGCCAAGATACGGATGAGCAGTTCTTC.

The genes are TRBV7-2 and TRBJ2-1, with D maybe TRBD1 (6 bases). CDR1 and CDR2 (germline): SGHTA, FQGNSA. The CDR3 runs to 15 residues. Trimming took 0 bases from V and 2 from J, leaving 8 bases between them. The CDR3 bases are TGTGCCAGCAGCTTAGCCAGGGGCCCCTACAATGAGCAGTTCTTC. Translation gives CASSLARGPYNEQFF.

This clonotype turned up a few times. CDR3 protein: CASSPRSGVYNEQFF. In nucleotides, the CDR3 is TGTGCCAGCTCACCTCGGTCAGGCGTATACAATGAGCAGTTCTTC. The V and J genes are TRBV18 and TRBJ2-1, with no clear D. The CDR3 totals 15 residues. Germline V lookup: CDR1 KGHSH, CDR2 LQKENI. V was cut by 3 bases and J by 4 bases, with 13 bases left in between. Supplemented by reference TRBV18 and TRBJ2-1, the full variable domain reads NAGVMQNPRHLVRRRGQEARLRCSPMKGHSHVYWYRQLPEEGLKFMVYLQKENIIDESGMPKERFSAEFPKEGPSILRIQQVVRGDSAAYFCASSPRSGVYNEQFFGPGTRLTVL.

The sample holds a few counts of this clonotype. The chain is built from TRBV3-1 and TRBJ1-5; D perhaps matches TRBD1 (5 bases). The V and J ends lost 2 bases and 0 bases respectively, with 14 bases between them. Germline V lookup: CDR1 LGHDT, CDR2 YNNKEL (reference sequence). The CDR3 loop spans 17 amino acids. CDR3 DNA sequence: TGTGCCAGCAGCCAAAGACGGACACGGAGTAGCAATCAGCCCCAGCATTTT. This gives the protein CASSQRRTRSSNQPQHF.

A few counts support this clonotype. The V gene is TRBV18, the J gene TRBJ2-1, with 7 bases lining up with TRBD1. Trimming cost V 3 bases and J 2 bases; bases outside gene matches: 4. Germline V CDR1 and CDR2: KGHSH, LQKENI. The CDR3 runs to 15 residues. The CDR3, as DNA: TGTGCCAGCTCACCCATGACAGGGACCTACAATGAGCAGTTCTTC. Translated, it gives CASSPMTGTYNEQFF.

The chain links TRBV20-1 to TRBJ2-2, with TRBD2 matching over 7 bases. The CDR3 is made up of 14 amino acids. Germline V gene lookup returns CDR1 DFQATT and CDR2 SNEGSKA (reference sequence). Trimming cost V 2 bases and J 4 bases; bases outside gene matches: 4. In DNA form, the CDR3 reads TGCAGTGCTAGACCCGCTAGCGGCACCGGGGAGCTGTTTTTT. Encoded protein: CSARPASGTGELFF.

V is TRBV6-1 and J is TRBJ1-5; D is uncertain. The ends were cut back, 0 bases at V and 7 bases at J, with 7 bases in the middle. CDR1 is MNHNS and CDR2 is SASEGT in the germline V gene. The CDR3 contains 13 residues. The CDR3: CASSEAVRQPQHF. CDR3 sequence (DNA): TGTGCCAGCAGTGAAGCCGTCCGACAGCCCCAGCATTTT.

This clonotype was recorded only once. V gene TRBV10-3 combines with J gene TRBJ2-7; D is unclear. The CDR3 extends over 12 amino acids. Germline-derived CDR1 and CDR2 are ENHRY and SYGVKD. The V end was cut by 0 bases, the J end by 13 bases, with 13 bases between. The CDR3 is CAISESMTPLYV. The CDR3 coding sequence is TGTGCCATCAGTGAGTCTATGACCCCGCTATACGTC.

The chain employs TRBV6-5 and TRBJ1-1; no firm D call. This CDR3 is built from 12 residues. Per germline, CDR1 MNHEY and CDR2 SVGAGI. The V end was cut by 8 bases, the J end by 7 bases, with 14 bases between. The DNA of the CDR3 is TGTGCCAGCGTCACCCCGTTTGGTGAAGCTTTCTTT. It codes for CASVTPFGEAFF.